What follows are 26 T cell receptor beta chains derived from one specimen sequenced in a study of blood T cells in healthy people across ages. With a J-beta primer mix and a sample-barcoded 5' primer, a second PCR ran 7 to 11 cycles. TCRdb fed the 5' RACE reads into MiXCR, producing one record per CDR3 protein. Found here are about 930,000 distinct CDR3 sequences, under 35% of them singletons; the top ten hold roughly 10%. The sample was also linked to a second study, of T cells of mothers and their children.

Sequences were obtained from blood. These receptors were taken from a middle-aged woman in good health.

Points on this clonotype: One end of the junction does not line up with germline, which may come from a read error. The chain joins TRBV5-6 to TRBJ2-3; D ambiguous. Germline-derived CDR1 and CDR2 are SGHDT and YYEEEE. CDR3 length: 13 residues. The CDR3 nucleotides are TGTGTCAGCAGCTTTTCTGCAGTGGATACGCAGTATTTT. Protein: CVSSFSAVDTQYF.

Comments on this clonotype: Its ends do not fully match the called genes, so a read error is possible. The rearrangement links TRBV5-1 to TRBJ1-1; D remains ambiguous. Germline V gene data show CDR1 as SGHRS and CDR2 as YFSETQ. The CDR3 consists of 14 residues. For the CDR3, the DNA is TGCGCCAGCAGCGGGAGAGGTTCGAACATTGAAGCTTTCTTT. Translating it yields CASSGRGSNIEAFF.

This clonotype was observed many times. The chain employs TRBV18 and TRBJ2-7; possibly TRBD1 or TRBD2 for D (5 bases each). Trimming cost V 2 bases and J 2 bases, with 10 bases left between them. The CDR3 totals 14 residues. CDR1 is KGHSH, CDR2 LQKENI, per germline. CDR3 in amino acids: CASSPSQGPYEQYF. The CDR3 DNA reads TGTGCCAGCTCACCATCGCAGGGACCCTACGAGCAGTACTTC. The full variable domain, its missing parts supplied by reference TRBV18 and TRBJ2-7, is NAGVMQNPRHLVRRRGQEARLRCSPMKGHSHVYWYRQLPEEGLKFMVYLQKENIIDESGMPKERFSAEFPKEGPSILRIQQVVRGDSAAYFCASSPSQGPYEQYFGPGTRLTVT.

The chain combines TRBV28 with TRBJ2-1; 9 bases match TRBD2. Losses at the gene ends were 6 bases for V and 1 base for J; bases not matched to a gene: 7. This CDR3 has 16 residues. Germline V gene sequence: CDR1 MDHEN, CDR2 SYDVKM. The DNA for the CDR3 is TGTGCCAGCAGCCCCACCCTAGCGGGGTCCTACAATGAGCAGTTCTTC. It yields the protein CASSPTLAGSYNEQFF.

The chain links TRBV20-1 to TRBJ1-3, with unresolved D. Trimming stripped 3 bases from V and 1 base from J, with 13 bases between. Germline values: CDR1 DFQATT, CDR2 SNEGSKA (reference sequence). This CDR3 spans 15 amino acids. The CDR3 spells CSASRGSLSGNTIYF. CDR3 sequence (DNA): TGCAGTGCTAGTCGAGGTTCCCTTTCTGGAAACACCATATATTTT.

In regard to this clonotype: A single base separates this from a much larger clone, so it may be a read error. The CDR3 region is CANSERSGQGSYEQYF. The CDR3 DNA follows: TGTGCCAACAGTGAAAGGAGCGGACAGGGGTCCTACGAGCAGTACTTC. The rearrangement joins TRBV6-1 to TRBJ2-7; 9 nucleotides align to TRBD1. The CDR3 has 16 amino acids. CDR1 is MNHNS, CDR2 SASEGT, per germline.

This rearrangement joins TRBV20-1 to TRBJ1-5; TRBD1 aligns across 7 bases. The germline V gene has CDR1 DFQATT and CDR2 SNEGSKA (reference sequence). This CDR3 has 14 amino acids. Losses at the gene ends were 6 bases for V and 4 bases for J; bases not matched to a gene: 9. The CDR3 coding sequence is TGCAGTGCCAAACTCAGGGGGTCAAATCAGCCCCAGCATTTT. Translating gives CSAKLRGSNQPQHF.

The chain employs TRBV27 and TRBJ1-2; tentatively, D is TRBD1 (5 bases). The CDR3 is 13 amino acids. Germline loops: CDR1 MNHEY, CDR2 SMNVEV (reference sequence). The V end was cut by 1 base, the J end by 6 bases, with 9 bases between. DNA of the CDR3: TGTGCCAGCAGTTTATACGGGGCCGATGGCTACACCTTC. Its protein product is CASSLYGADGYTF.

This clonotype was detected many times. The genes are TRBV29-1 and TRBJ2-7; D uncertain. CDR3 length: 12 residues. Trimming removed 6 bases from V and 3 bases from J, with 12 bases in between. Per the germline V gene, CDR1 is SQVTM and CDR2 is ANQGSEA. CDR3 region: CSVREGIYEQYF. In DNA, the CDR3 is TGCAGCGTCAGAGAAGGGATCTACGAGCAGTACTTC.

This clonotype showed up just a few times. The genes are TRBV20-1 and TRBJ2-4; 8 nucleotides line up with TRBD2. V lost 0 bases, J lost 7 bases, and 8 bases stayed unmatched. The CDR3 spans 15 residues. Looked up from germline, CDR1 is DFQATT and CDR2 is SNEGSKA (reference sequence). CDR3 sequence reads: CSARDPGGAGNIQYF. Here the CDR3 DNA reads TGCAGTGCTAGAGATCCGGGGGGGGCAGGGAACATTCAGTACTTC.

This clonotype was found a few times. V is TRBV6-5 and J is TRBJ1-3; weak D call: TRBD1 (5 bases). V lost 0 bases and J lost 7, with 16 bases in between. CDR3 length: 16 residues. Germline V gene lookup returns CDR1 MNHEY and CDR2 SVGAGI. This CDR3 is CASSYSNRQKRNTIYF. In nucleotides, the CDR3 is TGTGCCAGCAGTTACTCGAACAGGCAGAAAAGGAACACCATATATTTT.

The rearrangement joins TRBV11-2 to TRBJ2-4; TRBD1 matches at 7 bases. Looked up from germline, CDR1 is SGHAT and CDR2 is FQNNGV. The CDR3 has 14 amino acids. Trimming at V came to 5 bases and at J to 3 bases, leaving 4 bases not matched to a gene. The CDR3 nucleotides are TGTGCCAGCAGCCCCGACAGGGTCAAAAACATTCAGTACTTC. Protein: CASSPDRVKNIQYF.

CDR3 sequence (DNA): TGTGCCAGCAGCCCAGGTGCCGGGACAGGGATGTCTGGCGATGAGCAGTTCTTC. The encoded protein is CASSPGAGTGMSGDEQFF. The chain joins TRBV4-2 to TRBJ2-1, with 9 bases fitting TRBD1. Germline lookup yields CDR1 LGHNA and CDR2 YNFKEQ. This CDR3 comprises 18 residues. J gave up 8 bases and V 4 bases, and 18 bases lay outside the gene matches.

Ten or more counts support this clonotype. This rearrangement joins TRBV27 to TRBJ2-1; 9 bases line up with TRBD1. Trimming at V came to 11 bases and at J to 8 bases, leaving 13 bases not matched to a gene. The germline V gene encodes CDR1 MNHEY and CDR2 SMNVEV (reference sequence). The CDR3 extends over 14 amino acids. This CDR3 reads CASASDRGWHEQFF. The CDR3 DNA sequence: TGTGCCTCTGCCTCCGACAGGGGGTGGCATGAGCAGTTCTTC.

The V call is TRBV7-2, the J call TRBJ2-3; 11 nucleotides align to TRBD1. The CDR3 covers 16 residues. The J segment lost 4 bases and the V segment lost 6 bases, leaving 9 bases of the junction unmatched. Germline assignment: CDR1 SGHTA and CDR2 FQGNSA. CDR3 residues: CASSLMDRGRADTQYF. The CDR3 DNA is TGTGCCAGCAGTTTAATGGACAGGGGGCGAGCAGATACGCAGTATTTT. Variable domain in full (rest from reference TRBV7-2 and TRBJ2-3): GAGVSQSPSNKVTEKGKDVELRCDPISGHTALYWYRQSLGQGLEFLIYFQGNSAPDKSGLPSDRFSAERTGGSVSTLTIQRTQQEDSAVYLCASSLMDRGRADTQYFGPGTRLTVL.

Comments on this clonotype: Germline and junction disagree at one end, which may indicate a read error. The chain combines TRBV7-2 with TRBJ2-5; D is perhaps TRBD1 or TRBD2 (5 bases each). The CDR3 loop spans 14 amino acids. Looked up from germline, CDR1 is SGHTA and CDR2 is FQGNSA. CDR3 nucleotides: TGTGCCTGCAGCTCCTCCCCAGGGACAGAGACCCAGTACTTC. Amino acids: CACSSSPGTETQYF. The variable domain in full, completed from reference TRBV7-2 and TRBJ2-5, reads GAGVSQSPSNKVTEKGKDVELRCDPISGHTALYWYRQSLGQGLEFLIYFQGNSAPDKSGLPSDRFSAERTGGSVSTLTIQRTQQEDSAVYLCACSSSPGTETQYFGPGTRLLVL.

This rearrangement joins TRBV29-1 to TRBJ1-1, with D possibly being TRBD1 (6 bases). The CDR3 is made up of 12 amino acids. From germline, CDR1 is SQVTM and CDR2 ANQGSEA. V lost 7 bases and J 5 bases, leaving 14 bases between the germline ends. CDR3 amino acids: CSGRGYGTEAFF. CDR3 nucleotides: TGCAGCGGCAGGGGTTATGGAACTGAAGCTTTCTTT.

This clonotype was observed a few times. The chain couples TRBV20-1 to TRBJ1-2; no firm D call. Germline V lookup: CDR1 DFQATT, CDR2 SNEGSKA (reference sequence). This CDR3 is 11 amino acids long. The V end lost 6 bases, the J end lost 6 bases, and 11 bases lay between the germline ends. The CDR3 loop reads CSAYSGDGYTF. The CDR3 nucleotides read TGCAGTGCCTACTCGGGAGATGGCTACACCTTC.

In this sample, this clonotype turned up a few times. CDR3 in amino acids: CASSQARQGRTEAFF. As DNA, the CDR3 is TGCGCCAGCAGCCAAGCTCGACAGGGCCGGACTGAAGCTTTCTTT. This chain joins TRBV4-3 and TRBJ1-1; TRBD1 agrees at 7 bases. Germline loops: CDR1 LGHNA, CDR2 YSLEER. The length of the CDR3 is 15 residues. Trimming removed 1 base from V and 5 bases from J; junction bases left unmatched: 7.

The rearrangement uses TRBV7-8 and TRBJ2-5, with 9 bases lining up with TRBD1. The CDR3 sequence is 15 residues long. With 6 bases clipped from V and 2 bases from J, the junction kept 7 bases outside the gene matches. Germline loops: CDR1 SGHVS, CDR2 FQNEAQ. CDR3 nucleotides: TGTGCCAGCAGACCGCGTGGACAGGGGCAAGAGACCCAGTACTTC. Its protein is CASRPRGQGQETQYF.

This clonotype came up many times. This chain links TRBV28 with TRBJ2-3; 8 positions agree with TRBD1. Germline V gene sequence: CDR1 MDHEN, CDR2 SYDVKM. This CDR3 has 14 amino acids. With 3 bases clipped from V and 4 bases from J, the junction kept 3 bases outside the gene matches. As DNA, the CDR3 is TGTGCCAGCAGTTTCCAGGGGGCCCCAGATACGCAGTATTTT. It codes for CASSFQGAPDTQYF. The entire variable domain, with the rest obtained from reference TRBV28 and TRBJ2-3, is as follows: DVKVTQSSRYLVKRTGEKVFLECVQDMDHENMFWYRQDPGLGLRLIYFSYDVKMKEKGDIPEGYSVSREKKERFSLILESASTNQTSMYLCASSFQGAPDTQYFGPGTRLTVL.

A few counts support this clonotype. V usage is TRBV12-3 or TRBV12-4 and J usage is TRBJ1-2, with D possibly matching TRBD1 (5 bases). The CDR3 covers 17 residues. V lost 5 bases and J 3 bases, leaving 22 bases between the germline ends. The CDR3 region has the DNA TGTGCCAGCAGTCGCCGGGACTCCAGCGCCAAGCACTATGGCTACACCTTC. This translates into CASSRRDSSAKHYGYTF.

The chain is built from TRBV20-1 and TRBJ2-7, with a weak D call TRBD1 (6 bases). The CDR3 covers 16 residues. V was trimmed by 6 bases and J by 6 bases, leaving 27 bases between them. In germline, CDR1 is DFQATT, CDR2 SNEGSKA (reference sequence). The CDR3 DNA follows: TGCAGTGCCGGGACAACACTTTTCCAACAAAGCGGCGAGCAGTACTTC. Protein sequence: CSAGTTLFQQSGEQYF.

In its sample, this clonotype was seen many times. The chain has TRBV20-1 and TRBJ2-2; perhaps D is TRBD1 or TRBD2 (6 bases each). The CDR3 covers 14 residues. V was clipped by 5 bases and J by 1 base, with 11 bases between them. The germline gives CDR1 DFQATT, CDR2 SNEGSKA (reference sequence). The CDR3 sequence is CSAHGGLNTGELFF. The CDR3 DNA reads TGCAGTGCTCACGGGGGCCTGAACACCGGGGAGCTGTTTTTT.

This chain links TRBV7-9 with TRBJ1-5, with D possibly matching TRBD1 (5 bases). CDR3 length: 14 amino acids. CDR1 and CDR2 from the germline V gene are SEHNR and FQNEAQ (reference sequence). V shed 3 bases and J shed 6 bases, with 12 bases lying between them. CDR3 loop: CASSFPGDGQPQHF. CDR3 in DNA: TGTGCCAGCAGCTTCCCGGGGGACGGTCAGCCCCAGCATTTT. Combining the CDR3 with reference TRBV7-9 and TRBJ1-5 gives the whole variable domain DTGVSQNPRHKITKRGQNVTFRCDPISEHNRLYWYRQTLGQGPEFLTYFQNEAQLEKSRLLSDRFSAERPKGSFSTLEIQRTEQGDSAMYLCASSFPGDGQPQHFGDGTRLSIL.

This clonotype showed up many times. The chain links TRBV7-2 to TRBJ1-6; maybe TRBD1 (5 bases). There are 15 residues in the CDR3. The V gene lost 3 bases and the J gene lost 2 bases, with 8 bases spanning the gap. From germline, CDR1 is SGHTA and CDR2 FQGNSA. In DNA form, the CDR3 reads TGTGCCAGCAGCTTTGACAGAGCCTATAATTCACCCCTCCACTTT. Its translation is CASSFDRAYNSPLHF.